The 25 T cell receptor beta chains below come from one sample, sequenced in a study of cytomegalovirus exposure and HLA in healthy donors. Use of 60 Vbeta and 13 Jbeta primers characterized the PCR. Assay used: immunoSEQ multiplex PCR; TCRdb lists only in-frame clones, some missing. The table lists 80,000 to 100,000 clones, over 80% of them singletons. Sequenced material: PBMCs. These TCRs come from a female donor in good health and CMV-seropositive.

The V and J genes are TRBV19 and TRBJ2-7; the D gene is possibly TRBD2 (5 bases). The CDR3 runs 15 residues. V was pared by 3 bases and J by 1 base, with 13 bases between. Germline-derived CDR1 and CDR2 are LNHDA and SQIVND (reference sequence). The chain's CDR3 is CASSIQASWSYEQYF. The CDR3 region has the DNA TGTGCCAGTAGTATTCAAGCTAGCTGGTCCTACGAGCAGTACTTC.

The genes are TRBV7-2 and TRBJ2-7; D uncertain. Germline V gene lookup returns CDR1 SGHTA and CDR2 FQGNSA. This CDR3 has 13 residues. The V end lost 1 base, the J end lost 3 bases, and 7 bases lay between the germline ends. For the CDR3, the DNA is TGTGCCAGCAGCTTAGGGCAGAACTACGAGCAGTACTTC. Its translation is CASSLGQNYEQYF.

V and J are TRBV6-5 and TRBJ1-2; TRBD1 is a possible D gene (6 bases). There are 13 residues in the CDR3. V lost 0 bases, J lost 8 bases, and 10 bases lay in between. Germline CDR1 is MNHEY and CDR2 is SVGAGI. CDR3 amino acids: CASSYSRGDGYTF. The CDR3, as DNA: TGTGCCAGCAGTTACTCCAGGGGTGACGGCTACACCTTC.

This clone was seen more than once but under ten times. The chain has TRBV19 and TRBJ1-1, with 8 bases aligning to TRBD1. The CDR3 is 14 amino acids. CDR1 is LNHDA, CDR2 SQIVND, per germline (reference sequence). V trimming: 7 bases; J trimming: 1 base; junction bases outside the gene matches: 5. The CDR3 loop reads CASKGTGGNTEAFF. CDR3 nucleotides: TGTGCCAGTAAGGGGACAGGAGGGAACACTGAAGCTTTCTTT.

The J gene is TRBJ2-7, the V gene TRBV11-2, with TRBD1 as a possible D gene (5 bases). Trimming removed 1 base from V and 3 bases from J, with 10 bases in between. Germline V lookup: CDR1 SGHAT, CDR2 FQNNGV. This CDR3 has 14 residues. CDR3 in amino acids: CASSLGQGFYEQYF. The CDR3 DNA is TGTGCCAGCAGCTTAGGGCAGGGTTTCTACGAGCAGTACTTC.

CDR3 sequence: CASRTGFGEAFF. For the CDR3, the DNA is TGTGCCAGCAGAACAGGGTTCGGTGAAGCTTTCTTT. The chain has TRBV6-5 and TRBJ1-1, with D perhaps TRBD1 (6 bases). V dropped 6 bases and J dropped 7 bases, with 12 bases sitting between them. CDR1 and CDR2 from the germline V gene are MNHEY and SVGAGI. The CDR3 is made up of 12 amino acids.

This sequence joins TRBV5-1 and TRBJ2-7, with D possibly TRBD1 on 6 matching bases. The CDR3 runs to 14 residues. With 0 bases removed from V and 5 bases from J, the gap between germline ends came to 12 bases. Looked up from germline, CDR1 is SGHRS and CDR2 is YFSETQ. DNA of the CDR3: TGCGCCAGCAGCTTGGATAGGACAGCAGACGAGCAGTACTTC. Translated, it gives CASSLDRTADEQYF. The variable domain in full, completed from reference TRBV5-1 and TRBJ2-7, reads KAGVTQTPRYLIKTRGQQVTLSCSPISGHRSVSWYQQTPGQGLQFLFEYFSETQRNKGNFPGRFSGRQFSNSRSEMNVSTLELGDSALYLCASSLDRTADEQYFGPGTRLTVT.

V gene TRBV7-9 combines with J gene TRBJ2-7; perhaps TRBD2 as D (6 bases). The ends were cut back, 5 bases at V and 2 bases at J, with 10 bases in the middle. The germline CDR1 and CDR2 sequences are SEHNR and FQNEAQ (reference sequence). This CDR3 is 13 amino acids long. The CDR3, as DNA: TGTGCCAGCAGCGGAGGGAACGCCTACGAGCAGTACTTC. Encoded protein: CASSGGNAYEQYF.

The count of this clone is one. CDR3 coding DNA: TGTGCCAGCAGCCACTGGGACTATGAAGAGACCCAGTACTTC. This sequence encodes CASSHWDYEETQYF. The chain carries TRBV6-6 and TRBJ2-5, with 7 positions matching TRBD2. Germline V gives CDR1 MNHNY, CDR2 SVGAGI (reference sequence). This CDR3 comprises 14 residues. With 6 bases clipped from V and 3 bases from J, the junction kept 7 bases outside the gene matches.

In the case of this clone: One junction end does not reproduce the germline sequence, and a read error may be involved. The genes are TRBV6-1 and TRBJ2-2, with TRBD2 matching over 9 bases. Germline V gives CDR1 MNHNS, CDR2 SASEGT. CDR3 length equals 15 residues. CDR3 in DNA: TGTGCCAGCGAACTACTAGCGGGTCTCGACGGGGAGCTGCTTTTT. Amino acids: CASELLAGLDGELLF.

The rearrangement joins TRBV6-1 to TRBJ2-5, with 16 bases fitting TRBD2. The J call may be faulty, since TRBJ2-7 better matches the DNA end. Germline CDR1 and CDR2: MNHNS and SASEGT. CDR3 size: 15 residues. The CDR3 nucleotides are TGTGCCAGCAGCACGGGACTAGCGGGAGGGTACGAGCAGTACTTC. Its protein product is CASSTGLAGGYEQYF.

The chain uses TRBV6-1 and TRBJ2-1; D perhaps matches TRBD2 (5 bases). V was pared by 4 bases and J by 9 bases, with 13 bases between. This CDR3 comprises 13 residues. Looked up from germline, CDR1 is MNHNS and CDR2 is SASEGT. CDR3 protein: CASSVGSEGEQFF. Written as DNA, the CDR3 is TGTGCCAGCAGTGTGGGCTCCGAGGGTGAGCAGTTCTTC.

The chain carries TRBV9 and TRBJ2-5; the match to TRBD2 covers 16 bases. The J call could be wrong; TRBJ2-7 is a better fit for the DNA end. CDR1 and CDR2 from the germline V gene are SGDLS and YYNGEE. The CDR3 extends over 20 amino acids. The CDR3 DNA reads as TGTGCCAGCAGCCTCACGGGACTAGCGGGGGGGCATGGAACCTTCTACGAGCAGTACTTC. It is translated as CASSLTGLAGGHGTFYEQYF.

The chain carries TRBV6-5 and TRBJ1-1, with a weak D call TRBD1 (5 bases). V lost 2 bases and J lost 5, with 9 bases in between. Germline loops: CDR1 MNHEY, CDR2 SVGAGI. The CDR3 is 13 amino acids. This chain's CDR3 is CASSYAGWTEAFF. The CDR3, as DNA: TGTGCCAGCAGTTACGCAGGGTGGACTGAAGCTTTCTTT.

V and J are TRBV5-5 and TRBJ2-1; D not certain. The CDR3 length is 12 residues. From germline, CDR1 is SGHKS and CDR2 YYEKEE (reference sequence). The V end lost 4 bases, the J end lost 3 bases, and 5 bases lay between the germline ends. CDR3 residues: CASSPNYNEQFF. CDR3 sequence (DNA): TGTGCCAGCAGCCCTAACTACAATGAGCAGTTCTTC.

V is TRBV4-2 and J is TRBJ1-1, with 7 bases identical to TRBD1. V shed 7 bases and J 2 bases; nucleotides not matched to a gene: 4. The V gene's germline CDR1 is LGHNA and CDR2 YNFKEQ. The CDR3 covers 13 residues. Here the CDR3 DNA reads TGTGCCAGCACCCGACAGGGTAACACTGAAGCTTTCTTT. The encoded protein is CASTRQGNTEAFF.

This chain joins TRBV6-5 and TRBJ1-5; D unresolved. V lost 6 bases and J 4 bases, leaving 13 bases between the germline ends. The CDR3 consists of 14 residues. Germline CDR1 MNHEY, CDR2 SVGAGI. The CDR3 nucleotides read TGTGCCAGCAGGCTTGGAGCGGGGAATCAGCCCCAGCATTTT. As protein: CASRLGAGNQPQHF.

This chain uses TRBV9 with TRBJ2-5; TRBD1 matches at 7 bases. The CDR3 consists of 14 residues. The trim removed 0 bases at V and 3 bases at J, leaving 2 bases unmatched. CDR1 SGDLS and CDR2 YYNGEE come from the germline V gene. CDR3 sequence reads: CASSVVGTEETQYF. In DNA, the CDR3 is TGTGCCAGCAGCGTAGTCGGGACAGAAGAGACCCAGTACTTC.

The CDR3 sequence: CASRLQEGFYGYTF. The CDR3 region has the DNA TGTGCCAGCAGGCTACAGGAGGGGTTCTATGGCTACACCTTC. The chain carries TRBV6-5 and TRBJ1-2; tentatively, D is TRBD1 (5 bases). This CDR3 comprises 14 residues. Trimming took 6 bases from V and 4 from J, leaving 15 bases between them. Germline V lookup: CDR1 MNHEY, CDR2 SVGAGI.

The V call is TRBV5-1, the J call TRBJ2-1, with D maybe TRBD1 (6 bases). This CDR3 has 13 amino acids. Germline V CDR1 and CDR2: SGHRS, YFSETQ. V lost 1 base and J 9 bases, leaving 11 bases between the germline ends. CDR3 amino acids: CASSLTDRSEQFF. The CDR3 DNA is TGCGCCAGCAGCTTGACTGACAGGTCTGAGCAGTTCTTC.

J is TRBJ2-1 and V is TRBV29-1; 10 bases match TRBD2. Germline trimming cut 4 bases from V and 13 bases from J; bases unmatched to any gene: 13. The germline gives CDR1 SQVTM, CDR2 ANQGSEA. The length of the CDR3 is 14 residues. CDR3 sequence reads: CSVVGVDSGRGQFF. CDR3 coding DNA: TGCAGCGTTGTCGGGGTCGACAGCGGGAGGGGACAGTTCTTC.

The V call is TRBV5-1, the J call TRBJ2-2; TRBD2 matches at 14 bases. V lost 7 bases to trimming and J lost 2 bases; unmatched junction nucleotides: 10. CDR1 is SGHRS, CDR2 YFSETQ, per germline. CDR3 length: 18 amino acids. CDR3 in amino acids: CASGSSGLAGGNTGELFF. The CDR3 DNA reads TGCGCCAGCGGCTCCTCCGGACTAGCGGGGGGTAACACCGGGGAGCTGTTTTTT.

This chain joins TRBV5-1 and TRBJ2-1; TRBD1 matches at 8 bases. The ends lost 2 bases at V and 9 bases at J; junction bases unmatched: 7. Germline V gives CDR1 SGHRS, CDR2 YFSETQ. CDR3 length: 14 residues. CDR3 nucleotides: TGCGCCAGCAGCTTCGGACAGGGAGTGGGTGAGCAGTTCTTC. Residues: CASSFGQGVGEQFF.

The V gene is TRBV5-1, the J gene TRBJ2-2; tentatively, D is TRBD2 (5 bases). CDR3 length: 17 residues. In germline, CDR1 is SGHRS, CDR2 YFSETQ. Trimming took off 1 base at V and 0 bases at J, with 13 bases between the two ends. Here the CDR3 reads CASSLSLSDPNTGELFF. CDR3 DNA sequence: TGCGCCAGCAGCTTGTCTCTTAGCGACCCGAACACCGGGGAGCTGTTTTTT.

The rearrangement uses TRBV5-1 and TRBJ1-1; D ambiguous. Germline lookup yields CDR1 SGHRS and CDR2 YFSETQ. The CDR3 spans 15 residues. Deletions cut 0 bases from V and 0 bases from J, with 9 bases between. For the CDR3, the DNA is TGCGCCAGCAGCTTGGGGTACAGATTGAACACTGAAGCTTTCTTT. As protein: CASSLGYRLNTEAFF. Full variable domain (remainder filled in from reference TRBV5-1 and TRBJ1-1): KAGVTQTPRYLIKTRGQQVTLSCSPISGHRSVSWYQQTPGQGLQFLFEYFSETQRNKGNFPGRFSGRQFSNSRSEMNVSTLELGDSALYLCASSLGYRLNTEAFFGQGTRLTVV.